A selection of T cell receptor beta chains follows, all from one sample in a study of T cell clones after liver transplantation. TCRdb keeps only in-frame clones here, not all; method: immunoSEQ multiplex PCR. The table has roughly 56,000 clones, approximately 71% seen once; the top ten hold over 9.5%. The input for sequencing was CD4+ T cells from blood, taken approximately 54 months after liver transplant. Receptors originate from a human patient who received a liver transplant. The graft donor may have contributed some T cells. Both conserved end residues are part of each CDR3. A D gene is named only where the DNA matches it firmly. A row's size may be missing; if present it is once, few, many or a size class.

>.|TRBJ2-3|TRBV7-2|.
TGTGCCAGCAGCTCGACAGGGAGGGCGATAGATACGCAGTATTTT
CASSSTGRAIDTQYF
>TRBD1|TRBJ2-1|TRBV6-1|.
TGTGCCAGCAGTGAAGCGCTGGGACAGGGGGGCAATGAGCAGTTCTTC
CASSEALGQGGNEQFF
>TRBD1|TRBJ1-5|TRBV27|.
TGTGCCAGCAGCACTCTCCAGGGGGGCCCTCAGCCCCAGCATTTT
CASSTLQGGPQPQHF
>.|TRBJ2-2|TRBV28|.
TGTGCCACCAGACCAGGGACCGCAAGTCCTACCGGGGAGCTGTTTTTT
CATRPGTASPTGELFF
>TRBD2|TRBJ2-3|TRBV28|.
TGTGCCAGCAGTTTATTGGCTAGCGGGGGGAGAGATACGCAGTATTTT
CASSLLASGGRDTQYF
>.|TRBJ2-3|TRBV10-3|.
TGTGCCATCAGAAAAGACGCCGGGACGTCAAGCACAGATACGCAGTATTTT
CAIRKDAGTSSTDTQYF
>.|TRBJ1-2|TRBV2|few
TGTGCCAGCAGCCTCAGACCAGCATCGGATGGCTACACCTTC
CASSLRPASDGYTF
>.|TRBJ1-2|TRBV4-2|few
TGTGCCAGCAGCCAAGAGGGGGGGCCGTTGGGCTATGGCTACACCTTC
CASSQEGGPLGYGYTF
>TRBD2|TRBJ2-6|TRBV10-3|.
TGTGCCATCAGGGGAGGGGTAGCGGGACTCTCTGGGGCCAACGTCCTGACTTTC
CAIRGGVAGLSGANVLTF
>.|TRBJ1-1|TRBV6-5|.
TGTGCCAGCAGTAGGGGAAGGACTGAAGCTTTCTTT
CASSRGRTEAFF
>.|TRBJ2-4|TRBV6-1|.
TGTGCCAGCAGTGGGGCAAGGGCCGACAAAAACATTCAGTACTTC
CASSGARADKNIQYF
>TRBD2|TRBJ2-3|TRBV7-9|few
TGTGCCAGCAGCTCCCGACTAGCGGGAGATACGCAGTATTTT
CASSSRLAGDTQYF
>TRBD1|TRBJ2-3|TRBV5-4|.
TGTGCCAGCAGCCCGGGACAGTTAGGAGATACGCAGTATTTT
CASSPGQLGDTQYF
>TRBD1|TRBJ2-5|TRBV27|once
TGTGCCAGCAGTTTAAACAGGGGGTACCAAGAGACCCAGTACTTC
CASSLNRGYQETQYF
>.|TRBJ2-7|TRBV5-4|.
TGTGCCAGCAGTCTTAGCTCCTACGAGCAGTACTTC
CASSLSSYEQYF
>.|TRBJ2-7|TRBV6-6|.
TGTGCCAGCACCTTTACGGGAGTCTGGTACTTC
CASTFTGVWYF
>TRBD1|TRBJ1-1|TRBV5-1|.
TGCGCCAGCAGCTCCTTGACAGGGGGATTGAACACTGAAGCTTTCTTT
CASSSLTGGLNTEAFF
>.|TRBJ2-7|TRBV19|.
TGTGCCAGTAGGGCAGGGGAGGCCTACGAGCAGTACTTC
CASRAGEAYEQYF
>.|TRBJ1-1|TRBV29-1|.
TGCAGCGCACGACCGGGAGCGGGAAAGGGCACTGAAGCTTTCTTT
CSARPGAGKGTEAFF
>.|TRBJ1-1|TRBV11-2|.
TGTGCCAGCAGTTGGACCCCGAACACTGAAGCTTTCTTT
CASSWTPNTEAFF
>.|TRBJ2-2|TRBV7-8|.
TGTGCCAGCAGCTTCGTTAAGGGGGAGCTGTTTTTT
CASSFVKGELFF
>TRBD1|TRBJ1-3|TRBV6-1|.
TGTGCCAGCAGTGGGGACAGACCAAGCTCTGGAAACACCATATATTTT
CASSGDRPSSGNTIYF
>.|TRBJ1-1|TRBV6-1|.
TGTGCCAGCAGTCCGAACACGGGGTACACTGAAGCTTTCTTT
CASSPNTGYTEAFF
>TRBD1|TRBJ1-2|TRBV6-1|.
TGTGCCAGCAAGGACGTACAGGGGGGGTTCGTGGGCTACACCTTC
CASKDVQGGFVGYTF
>.|TRBJ2-1|TRBV5-1|.
TGCGCCAGCAGCCCCTTTTCTAATGAGCAGTTCTTC
CASSPFSNEQFF
>.|TRBJ2-5|TRBV12-5|once
TGTGCTAGTGGTTTGGCCGATCCCTACTTGGAGACCCAGTACTTC
CASGLADPYLETQYF
>TRBD1|TRBJ2-2|TRBV11-3|.
TGTGCCAGCAGAGACAGGGGGTCGGACACCGGGGAGCTGTTTTTT
CASRDRGSDTGELFF
>.|TRBJ2-3|TRBV29-1|.
TGCAGCGTTGAACTAGGGGATGATACGCAGTATTTT
CSVELGDDTQYF
>TRBD1|TRBJ1-5|TRBV4-1|.
TGCGCCAGCAGCCAGGGACAGGGAAGAAATCAGCCCCAGCATTTT
CASSQGQGRNQPQHF
>.|TRBJ1-4|TRBV6-5|.
TGTGCCAGCAGTTACGCCCAGGGGAGGGGTGAAAAACTGTTTTTT
CASSYAQGRGEKLFF
>.|TRBJ1-2|TRBV4-1|once
TGCGCCAGCAGCCAAGATAGTGGGAATAACTATGGCTACACCTTC
CASSQDSGNNYGYTF
>.|TRBJ2-1|TRBV28|.
TGTGCCAGCAGGACGCTCCGGGACAACTCCTACAATGAGCAGTTCTTC
CASRTLRDNSYNEQFF
>.|TRBJ1-4|TRBV27|.
TGTGCCAGCAGTCAGCCGGGGGAATCAGAAAAACTGTTTTTT
CASSQPGESEKLFF
>TRBD2|TRBJ2-3|TRBV10-3|.
TGTGCCATCAGGGACCCCTTTAGCGGGGAGGACGATACGCAGTATTTT
CAIRDPFSGEDDTQYF
>TRBD2|TRBJ2-3|TRBV30|.
TGTGCCTGGAGTGTAAGGAGCGGGGACCTCACAGATACGCAGTATTTT
CAWSVRSGDLTDTQYF
>TRBD1|TRBJ2-7|TRBV28|.
TGTGCCAGCAGACCACAGGGGACCTACGAGCAGTACTTC
CASRPQGTYEQYF
>TRBD1|TRBJ1-5|TRBV19|.
TGTGCCAGTAGTCGGGGACAGGGCCAGCCCCAGCATTTT
CASSRGQGQPQHF
>TRBD1|TRBJ2-5|TRBV9|.
TGTGCCAGCAGCTTGGTCCCTATCAGGGGGCAGGAGACCCAGTACTTC
CASSLVPIRGQETQYF
>TRBD1|TRBJ1-6|TRBV11-2|.
TGTGCCAGCCGAGGACAGGGGAGTAATTCACCCCTCCACTTT
CASRGQGSNSPLHF
>.|TRBJ1-1|TRBV25-1|.
TGTGCCAGCAGCCTACAGGGCTTGAACACTGAAGCTTTCTTT
CASSLQGLNTEAFF
>.|TRBJ1-3|TRBV5-1|.
TGCGCCAGCAGCTTGGTTCCCGGACAGAACTCTGGAAACACCATATATTTT
CASSLVPGQNSGNTIYF
>TRBD1|TRBJ1-5|TRBV5-8|few
TGTGCCAGCAGCTTGAGGGGACAGGGGGTCCAGCCCCAGCATTTT
CASSLRGQGVQPQHF
>.|TRBJ2-7|TRBV2|.
TGTGCCAGCAGTGAAGCGCGGGGACAGTACGAGCAGTACTTC
CASSEARGQYEQYF
>TRBD1|TRBJ1-2|TRBV6-1|.
TGTGCCAGCAGTGGGACAGGGGGCGTTAGTGGCTACACCTTC
CASSGTGGVSGYTF
>.|TRBJ1-2|TRBV4-2|.
TGTGCCAGCAGCCAAGCAGAAGGAGGTTACGGCTACACCTTC
CASSQAEGGYGYTF
>.|TRBJ1-3|TRBV7-2|once
TGTGCCAGCAGCTTAGAGAGTGGAAACACCATATATTTT
CASSLESGNTIYF
>.|TRBJ1-2|TRBV6-5|few
TGTGCCAGCAGTTACTCCGACCGTGGCTATGGCTACACCTTC
CASSYSDRGYGYTF
>.|TRBJ2-4|TRBV6-1|.
TGTGCCAGCAGTGAAGTTGGTGGAGTCAACATTCAGTACTTC
CASSEVGGVNIQYF
>TRBD1|TRBJ2-7|TRBV6-1|once
TGTGCCAGCAGTGTGCCTTTGGGACAGGGCTCCTACGAGCAGTACTTC
CASSVPLGQGSYEQYF
>.|TRBJ1-5|TRBV5-5|.
TGTGCCAGCAGCTTGCACCAGGGCAATCAGCCCCAGCATTTT
CASSLHQGNQPQHF
>TRBD1|TRBJ1-1|TRBV5-1|.
TGCGCCAGCAGCTTGGCCGGTGGGACAGGTCAGAACACTGAAGCTTTCTTT
CASSLAGGTGQNTEAFF
>.|TRBJ2-3|TRBV7-2|.
TGTGCCAGCAGCTTAGCGGGGGGCTTGGCAGATACGCAGTATTTT
CASSLAGGLADTQYF
>.|TRBJ1-1|TRBV7-9|once
TGTGCCAGCAGCTTAGTCCACACTGAAGCTTTCTTT
CASSLVHTEAFF
>.|TRBJ2-3|TRBV11-2|.
TGTGCCAGCAGCTTGCGGCCAGGGTCGGGAGTGACAGATACGCAGTATTTT
CASSLRPGSGVTDTQYF